Presented here are 22 T cell receptor beta chains from one specimen sequenced in a study of T cell repertoires in cytomegalovirus infection. TCRdb ran MiXCR on the reads and lists one entry per CDR3 protein. The sample holds some 920,000 distinct CDR3 sequences, more than 25% seen once. Their antigen targets remain unknown. Source: cultured CD8+ T cells from PBMCs, taken from culture after CMV antigen stimulation. The receptors shown here come from a human donor in good health (CMV status not recorded). Some clones in this sample may be carry-over from other donors' samples.

This clonotype was recorded only once. V usage is TRBV5-6 and J usage is TRBJ2-1; D remains ambiguous. In germline, CDR1 is SGHDT, CDR2 YYEEEE. The CDR3 has 12 residues. With 3 bases removed from V and 5 bases from J, the gap between germline ends came to 6 bases. The CDR3 region is CASSWVNNEQFF. The CDR3 bases are TGTGCCAGCAGCTGGGTCAACAATGAGCAGTTCTTC. The variable domain in full, with the rest retrieved from reference TRBV5-6 and TRBJ2-1, is DAGVTQSPTHLIKTRGQQVTLRCSPKSGHDTVSWYQQALGQGPQFIFQYYEEEERQRGNFPDRFSGHQFPNYSSELNVNALLLGDSALYLCASSWVNNEQFFGPGTRLTVL.

The CDR3 reads CSAHTEQETQYF. CDR3 DNA: TGCAGTGCCCATACAGAACAAGAGACCCAGTACTTC. This chain joins TRBV20-1 and TRBJ2-5, with unresolved D. The length of the CDR3 is 12 residues. Germline CDR1 DFQATT, CDR2 SNEGSKA (reference sequence). V was pared by 6 bases and J by 2 bases, with 10 bases between.

This clonotype was counted many times. The CDR3 here is CASSFLHEQFF. The CDR3 DNA sequence: TGTGCCAGCAGTTTCCTCCATGAGCAGTTCTTC. This sequence joins TRBV12-3 or TRBV12-4 and TRBJ2-1; D is unclear. V was clipped by 3 bases and J by 8 bases, with 5 bases between them. The CDR3 contains 11 residues.

This clonotype was detected a few times. The rearrangement links TRBV3-1 to TRBJ2-1, with 7 nucleotides matching TRBD2. Germline lookup yields CDR1 LGHDT and CDR2 YNNKEL (reference sequence). CDR3 length: 16 amino acids. Unmatched junction bases numbered 4, after V lost 0 bases and J lost 2 bases. The CDR3 region is CASSQEIAGPYNEQFF. DNA for the CDR3: TGTGCCAGCAGCCAAGAGATAGCGGGCCCCTACAATGAGCAGTTCTTC.

The chain uses TRBV4-1 and TRBJ1-6; unclear D gene. Deletions cut 6 bases from V and 0 bases from J, with 6 bases between. This CDR3 spans 14 amino acids. Per the germline V gene, CDR1 is MGHRA and CDR2 is YSYEKL. The DNA for the CDR3 is TGCGCCAGCAGGCGAGGCTCCTATAATTCACCCCTCCACTTT. This codes for CASRRGSYNSPLHF.

CDR3 nucleotides: TGTGCCAGCAGTTACTCCGGGGAAGACACTGAAGCTTTCTTT. Translation: CASSYSGEDTEAFF. The rearrangement links TRBV6-2 or TRBV6-3 to TRBJ1-1; D is ambiguous. The CDR3 runs 14 residues. The V gene's germline CDR1 is MNHEY and CDR2 SVGEGT. V lost 0 bases and J lost 3, with 8 bases in between.

This clonotype was seen at least ten times. The genes are TRBV7-2 and TRBJ2-3, with D tentatively TRBD1 (6 bases). The V and J ends lost 2 bases and 1 base respectively, with 16 bases between them. CDR1 and CDR2 from the germline V gene are SGHTA and FQGNSA. The CDR3 length is 17 residues. CDR3 protein: CASSLKGRTARTDTQYF. CDR3 DNA: TGTGCCAGCAGCTTAAAGGGCCGGACAGCCCGCACAGATACGCAGTATTTT.

This clonotype was recorded a few times. The genes are TRBV7-9 and TRBJ2-2; 7 bases line up with TRBD1. Per germline, CDR1 SEHNR and CDR2 FQNEAQ (reference sequence). This CDR3 has 15 amino acids. V was clipped by 3 bases and J by 4 bases; unmatched bases: 5. This CDR3 is CASSFRDSTTGELFF. The CDR3 coding sequence is TGTGCCAGCAGCTTCCGGGACAGTACCACCGGGGAGCTGTTTTTT. Supplemented by reference TRBV7-9 and TRBJ2-2, the full variable domain reads DTGVSQNPRHKITKRGQNVTFRCDPISEHNRLYWYRQTLGQGPEFLTYFQNEAQLEKSRLLSDRFSAERPKGSFSTLEIQRTEQGDSAMYLCASSFRDSTTGELFFGEGSRLTVL.

Notes on this clonotype: A junction end diverges from the germline sequence, so it may reflect a read error. V usage is TRBV4-1 and J usage is TRBJ1-1; 8 bases fit TRBD1. The CDR3 sequence is 16 residues long. Germline loops: CDR1 MGHRA, CDR2 YSYEKL. CDR3 region: CASSQDWGRGLTEAFF. CDR3 sequence (DNA): TGTGCCAGCAGCCAAGATTGGGGCAGGGGGCTGACTGAAGCTTTCTTT.

This clonotype occurred a few times. The CDR3, as DNA: TGTGCCAGTAGTACCGACAGGGCCTATGGCTACACCTTC. This translates into CASSTDRAYGYTF. V gene TRBV19 combines with J gene TRBJ1-2; 7 bases fit TRBD1. The CDR3 spans 13 residues. Unmatched junction bases numbered 3, after V lost 4 bases and J lost 4 bases. CDR1 LNHDA and CDR2 SQIVND come from the germline V gene (reference sequence).

This clonotype came up a few times. The chain uses TRBV6-2 or TRBV6-3 and TRBJ1-4; D remains unclear. V dropped 2 bases and J dropped 5 bases, with 6 bases sitting between them. The CDR3 has 13 amino acids. The V gene's germline CDR1 is MNHEY and CDR2 SVGEGT. The CDR3, as DNA: TGTGCCAGCAGTTACGTGGAGAATGAAAAACTGTTTTTT. Its translation: CASSYVENEKLFF.

This clonotype has a handful of counts. V and J are TRBV6-2 or TRBV6-3 and TRBJ1-1; D not resolved. The length of the CDR3 is 12 residues. Per the germline V gene, CDR1 is MNHEY and CDR2 is SVGEGT. V lost 7 bases and J 6 bases, leaving 12 bases between the germline ends. CDR3 sequence: CASTGEAPEAFF. The CDR3 bases are TGTGCCAGCACCGGAGAGGCACCTGAAGCTTTCTTT.

V gene TRBV28 combines with J gene TRBJ2-3; D is unresolved. CDR3 length equals 14 residues. Trimming took off 6 bases at V and 6 bases at J, with 16 bases between the two ends. Germline V gene lookup returns CDR1 MDHEN and CDR2 SYDVKM. The CDR3 bases are TGTGCCAGCAGCTTAGTCTCCCCCCTCGATACGCAGTATTTT. It translates to CASSLVSPLDTQYF.

There are a few counts of this clonotype. The chain uses TRBV9 and TRBJ2-2; 10 nucleotides line up with TRBD1. The CDR3 spans 16 residues. Trimming cost V 4 bases and J 5 bases; bases outside gene matches: 8. Germline V gene data show CDR1 as SGDLS and CDR2 as YYNGEE. The CDR3 bases are TGTGCCAGCAGCTTGAGACAGGGGGCGGGAACCGGGGAGCTGTTTTTT. This sequence encodes CASSLRQGAGTGELFF. The complete variable domain, with remaining parts taken from reference TRBV9 and TRBJ2-2, reads DSGVTQTPKHLITATGQRVTLRCSPRSGDLSVYWYQQSLDQGLQFLIQYYNGEERAKGNILERFSAQQFPDLHSELNLSSLELGDSALYFCASSLRQGAGTGELFFGEGSRLTVL.

Only one count was recorded for this clonotype. The chain joins TRBV5-1 to TRBJ2-1, with 9 bases aligning to TRBD2. The ends lost 3 bases at V and 7 bases at J; junction bases unmatched: 11. CDR3 length equals 16 residues. The V gene's germline CDR1 is SGHRS and CDR2 YFSETQ. CDR3: CASSSPLRGGRNEQFF. The CDR3 DNA sequence: TGCGCCAGCAGCTCGCCGCTGCGGGGGGGCCGTAATGAGCAGTTCTTC.

The chain uses TRBV9 and TRBJ2-1; D is unresolved. Trimming removed 1 base at V and 0 bases at J, with 14 bases between. The CDR3 covers 17 residues. The germline gives CDR1 SGDLS, CDR2 YYNGEE. The CDR3 here is CASSVTVLKSSYNEQFF. The DNA for the CDR3 is TGTGCCAGCAGCGTAACTGTTTTAAAGAGCTCCTACAATGAGCAGTTCTTC.

This clonotype was observed a handful of times. Germline and junction disagree at one end, which may indicate a read error. The V call is TRBV7-7, the J call TRBJ1-1; weak D call: TRBD1 (6 bases). This CDR3 comprises 13 residues. Germline V gene data show CDR1 as SSHAT and CDR2 as FNYEAQ (reference sequence). CDR3 nucleotides: TGTGCTAGCAGCAGGGACATGAACACTGAAGCTTTCTTT. Protein sequence: CASSRDMNTEAFF.

This chain links TRBV11-1 with TRBJ2-1; 10 bases line up with TRBD2. This CDR3 is 14 amino acids long. The ends lost 3 bases at V and 5 bases at J; junction bases unmatched: 1. Germline V gives CDR1 SGHAT, CDR2 FQDESV (reference sequence). The DNA of the CDR3 is TGTGCCAGCAGCTTTACTAGCGGGGACAATGAGCAGTTCTTC. It translates to CASSFTSGDNEQFF.

J is TRBJ1-1 and V is TRBV12-3 or TRBV12-4; 7 bases map to TRBD1. The CDR3 has 15 amino acids. V lost 7 bases to trimming and J lost 2 bases; unmatched junction nucleotides: 10. In DNA form, the CDR3 reads TGTGCCAGCAACCTAGGGGGCAGTTTAAACACTGAAGCTTTCTTT. Translation gives CASNLGGSLNTEAFF.

This clonotype appeared many times. V gene TRBV7-2 combines with J gene TRBJ2-7; no clear D gene. In germline, CDR1 is SGHTA, CDR2 FQGNSA. V lost 1 base and J lost 5, with 6 bases in between. The CDR3 is 12 amino acids. CDR3 in DNA: TGTGCCAGCAGCTTAGACAGCGACGAGCAGTACTTC. It yields the protein CASSLDSDEQYF.

For this clonotype: One base away lies a much larger clone, so this may be a sequencing read error. The chain joins TRBV7-2 to TRBJ1-1; tentatively, D is TRBD1 (5 bases). Trimming stripped 5 bases from V and 1 base from J, with 14 bases between. Germline-derived CDR1 and CDR2 are SGHTA and FQGNSA. The CDR3 loop spans 15 amino acids. CDR3 in amino acids: CASSKHRRGNTEAFF. CDR3 bases: TGTGCCAGCAGCAAACACAGGAGAGGGAACACTGAAGCTTTCTTT.

This clonotype was counted at least ten times. The chain recombines TRBV7-2 with TRBJ2-1; 9 positions match TRBD1. The CDR3 contains 18 residues. Germline assignment: CDR1 SGHTA and CDR2 FQGNSA. V lost 4 bases to trimming and J lost 0 bases; unmatched junction nucleotides: 10. In DNA, the CDR3 is TGTGCCAGCAGCTCCGGGACAGGGTCCCCAGGCTCCTACAATGAGCAGTTCTTC. It codes for CASSSGTGSPGSYNEQFF.